The 13 T cell receptor beta chains below come from one sample, sequenced in a study of cytomegalovirus exposure and HLA in healthy donors (dated 2017 in TCRdb). The library relied on the immunoSEQ multiplex PCR assay. For the multiplex PCR, a mixture combining 60 forward primers for TCR Vbeta segments and 13 reverse primers for TCR Jbeta segments was used. TCRdb retrieved this table from immuneACCESS and kept in-frame rearrangements only. Not all clones are present; in checked studies, unresolved V genes account for under half, and no reason is known for the remainder. The sample has roughly 190,000 clones on record, about 83% of them singletons. Jointly, the top ten make up 10% to 13% of the sample. The sample consisted of PBMCs. These receptors were taken from a woman between 45 and 60 years old in good health and CMV-seropositive.

V and J are TRBV30 and TRBJ1-2, with no clear D. The V end lost 0 bases, the J end lost 4 bases, and 9 bases lay between the germline ends. In germline, CDR1 is GTSNPN, CDR2 SVGIG (reference sequence). This CDR3 is 13 amino acids long. The CDR3 sequence is CAWSVIRGYGYTF. The CDR3 bases are TGTGCCTGGAGTGTAATCCGGGGCTATGGCTACACCTTC.

V is TRBV7-2 and J is TRBJ2-3; D call uncertain. Germline V gives CDR1 SGHTA, CDR2 FQGNSA. V gave up 0 bases and J gave up 0 bases, with 7 bases separating them. There are 15 residues in the CDR3. As DNA, the CDR3 is TGTGCCAGCAGCTTAGCTGTCAGAAGCACAGATACGCAGTATTTT. It yields the protein CASSLAVRSTDTQYF.

The DNA for the CDR3 is TGCGCCAGCAGCACCGGGACAGTATCCTACGAGCAGTACTTC. It encodes CASSTGTVSYEQYF. The genes are TRBV5-1 and TRBJ2-7, with 7 bases lining up with TRBD1. V shed 4 bases and J 1 base; nucleotides not matched to a gene: 5. The CDR3 is 14 amino acids. Germline V gene sequence: CDR1 SGHRS, CDR2 YFSETQ.

The chain employs TRBV7-2 and TRBJ2-3; D is unresolved. The V end lost 0 bases, the J end lost 3 bases, and 7 bases lay between the germline ends. The CDR3 runs 14 residues. Germline lookup yields CDR1 SGHTA and CDR2 FQGNSA. The CDR3 DNA is TGTGCCAGCAGCTTAGCCGCCAGTACAGATACGCAGTATTTT. Its protein product is CASSLAASTDTQYF.

This chain uses TRBV27 with TRBJ1-1; 9 bases line up with TRBD1. The germline CDR1 and CDR2 sequences are MNHEY and SMNVEV (reference sequence). This CDR3 is 14 amino acids long. V dropped 4 bases and J dropped 6; count of bases not matched to a gene: 6. CDR3 sequence reads: CASSYGDRVSEAFF. The CDR3 DNA is TGTGCCAGCAGTTATGGGGACAGGGTATCTGAAGCTTTCTTT.

The genes are TRBV15 and TRBJ1-5; D gene ambiguous. V gave up 0 bases and J gave up 6 bases, with 15 bases separating them. The length of the CDR3 is 16 residues. CDR1 and CDR2 from the germline V gene are LNHNV and YYDKDF (reference sequence). The CDR3 DNA follows: TGTGCCACCAGCAGAGATCTCGGCCCACGGGGTCAGCCCCAGCATTTT. Translated, it gives CATSRDLGPRGQPQHF.

Here the CDR3 reads CAGAGGYEQYF. The CDR3 coding sequence is TGTGCCGGCGCGGGGGGATACGAGCAGTACTTC. The chain couples TRBV2 to TRBJ2-7, with TRBD2 matching 8 bases. Trimming took 11 bases from V and 4 from J; bases not matched to a gene: 4. The CDR3 extends over 11 amino acids. Germline V lookup: CDR1 SNHLY, CDR2 FYNNEI.

This clone was found once. The gene calls are TRBV6-1 and TRBJ2-7; the match to TRBD2 covers 7 bases. The CDR3 runs to 14 residues. The V gene end was trimmed by 6 bases and the J gene end by 2 bases; junction bases not matched to a gene: 7. Germline V CDR1 and CDR2: MNHNS, SASEGT. The CDR3 loop is CASRGLVVPYEQYF. DNA for the CDR3: TGTGCCAGCAGAGGACTAGTCGTCCCCTACGAGCAGTACTTC.

This chain links TRBV30 with TRBJ1-5; D unclear. Germline V CDR1 and CDR2: GTSNPN, SVGIG (reference sequence). V dropped 2 bases and J dropped 6 bases, with 14 bases sitting between them. The length of the CDR3 is 14 residues. The CDR3 bases are TGTGCCTGGAGTCGGGATTCATGGGGTCAGCCCCAGCATTTT. Its translation: CAWSRDSWGQPQHF.

The chain joins TRBV13 to TRBJ2-7; 7 bases are shared with TRBD2. CDR3 length: 14 amino acids. The V segment lost 3 bases and the J segment 0 bases; nucleotides outside the gene matches: 2. Germline V gene lookup returns CDR1 PRHDT and CDR2 FYEKMQ (reference sequence). This CDR3 reads CASSLGGSSYEQYF. In DNA, the CDR3 is TGTGCCAGCAGCTTGGGGGGGAGCTCCTACGAGCAGTACTTC.

The chain is built from TRBV18 and TRBJ2-1; 15 nucleotides agree with TRBD2. This CDR3 has 16 amino acids. The J segment lost 6 bases and the V segment lost 6 bases, leaving 6 bases of the junction unmatched. Germline V gives CDR1 KGHSH, CDR2 LQKENI. The CDR3: CASSRTSGGAGNEQFF. The CDR3 bases are TGTGCCAGCTCCCGGACTAGCGGGGGGGCCGGCAATGAGCAGTTCTTC.

This chain connects TRBV7-6 to TRBJ2-5, with D possibly matching TRBD1 (6 bases). V was clipped by 4 bases and J by 1 base, with 13 bases between them. The germline V gene encodes CDR1 SGHVS and CDR2 FNYEAQ. This CDR3 is 15 amino acids long. Written as DNA, the CDR3 is TGTGCCAGCAGCTCGACAGGCCGAAGCCAAGAGACCCAGTACTTC. It codes for CASSSTGRSQETQYF.

V usage is TRBV10-3 and J usage is TRBJ2-7, with 7 bases lining up with TRBD1. The germline V gene encodes CDR1 ENHRY and CDR2 SYGVKD. The junction had 7 bases not matched to a gene; V was cut back by 6 bases and J by 2 bases. This CDR3 contains 14 residues. The CDR3 DNA reads TGTGCCATCAGCCGGGACAGCGATACCTACGAGCAGTACTTC. It codes for CAISRDSDTYEQYF.